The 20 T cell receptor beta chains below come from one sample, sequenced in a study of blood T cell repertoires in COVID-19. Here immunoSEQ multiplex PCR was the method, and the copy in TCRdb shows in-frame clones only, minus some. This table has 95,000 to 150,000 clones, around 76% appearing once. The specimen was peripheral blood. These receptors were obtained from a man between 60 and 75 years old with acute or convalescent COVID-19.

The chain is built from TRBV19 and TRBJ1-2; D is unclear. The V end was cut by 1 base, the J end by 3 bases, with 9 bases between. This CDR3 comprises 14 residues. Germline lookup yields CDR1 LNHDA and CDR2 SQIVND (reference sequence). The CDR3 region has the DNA TGTGCCAGTAGTATAGTTCAGTACGACTATGGCTACACCTTC. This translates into CASSIVQYDYGYTF.

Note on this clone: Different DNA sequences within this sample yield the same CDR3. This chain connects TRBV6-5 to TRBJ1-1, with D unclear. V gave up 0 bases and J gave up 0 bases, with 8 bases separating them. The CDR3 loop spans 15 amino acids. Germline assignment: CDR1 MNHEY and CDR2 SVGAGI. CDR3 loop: CASSYSTGMNTEAFF. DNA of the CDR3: TGTGCCAGCAGTTACTCTACGGGGATGAACACTGAAGCTTTCTTT.

CDR3 bases: TGTGCCAGTAGTATAGGTGAGGCCCGGGATACGCAGTATTTT. It translates to CASSIGEARDTQYF. J is TRBJ2-3 and V is TRBV19, with no clear D. V dropped 1 base and J dropped 6 bases, with 11 bases sitting between them. In germline, CDR1 is LNHDA, CDR2 SQIVND (reference sequence). The CDR3 is made up of 14 amino acids.

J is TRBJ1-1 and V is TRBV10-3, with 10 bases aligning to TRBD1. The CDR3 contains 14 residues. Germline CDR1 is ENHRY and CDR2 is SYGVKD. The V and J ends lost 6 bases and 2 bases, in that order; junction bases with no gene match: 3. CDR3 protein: CAIRGDRGNTEAFF. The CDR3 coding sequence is TGTGCCATCAGGGGGGACAGGGGCAACACTGAAGCTTTCTTT.

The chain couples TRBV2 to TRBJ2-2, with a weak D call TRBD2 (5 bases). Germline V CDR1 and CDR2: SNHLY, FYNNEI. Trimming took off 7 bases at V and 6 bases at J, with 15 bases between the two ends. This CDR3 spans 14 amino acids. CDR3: CASKGSDGAGELFF. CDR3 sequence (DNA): TGTGCCAGCAAAGGTAGCGATGGTGCCGGGGAGCTGTTTTTT.

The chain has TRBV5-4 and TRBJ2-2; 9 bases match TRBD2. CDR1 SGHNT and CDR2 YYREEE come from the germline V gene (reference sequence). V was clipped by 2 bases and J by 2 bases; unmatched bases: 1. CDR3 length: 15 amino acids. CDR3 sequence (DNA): TGTGCCAGCAGCTTTCTAGCGGGAAACACCGGGGAGCTGTTTTTT. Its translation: CASSFLAGNTGELFF.

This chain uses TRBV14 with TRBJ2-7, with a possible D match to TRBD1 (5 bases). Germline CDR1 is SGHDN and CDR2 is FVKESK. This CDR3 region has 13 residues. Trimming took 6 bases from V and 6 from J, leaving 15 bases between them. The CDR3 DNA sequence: TGTGCCAGCAGAGGCAGGGCGGAAGGCGAGCAGTACTTC. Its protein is CASRGRAEGEQYF.

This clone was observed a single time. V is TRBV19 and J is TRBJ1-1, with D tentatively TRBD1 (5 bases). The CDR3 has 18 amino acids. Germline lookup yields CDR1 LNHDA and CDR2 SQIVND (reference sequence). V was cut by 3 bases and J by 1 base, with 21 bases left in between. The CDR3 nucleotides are TGTGCCAGTAGTATCAGTTGGGGAAACAGGTTCCCGAACACTGAAGCTTTCTTT. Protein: CASSISWGNRFPNTEAFF.

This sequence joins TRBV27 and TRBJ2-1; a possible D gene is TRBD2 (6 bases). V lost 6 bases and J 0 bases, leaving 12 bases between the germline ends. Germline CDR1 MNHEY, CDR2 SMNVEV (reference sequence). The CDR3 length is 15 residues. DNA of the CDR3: TGTGCCAGCAGACGGGACTTCGGCTCCTACAATGAGCAGTTCTTC. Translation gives CASRRDFGSYNEQFF.

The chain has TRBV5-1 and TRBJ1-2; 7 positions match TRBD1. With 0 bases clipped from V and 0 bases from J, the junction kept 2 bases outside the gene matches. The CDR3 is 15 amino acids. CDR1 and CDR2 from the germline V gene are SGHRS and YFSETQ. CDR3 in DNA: TGCGCCAGCAGCTTGGCCGGGACAGCTAACTATGGCTACACCTTC. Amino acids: CASSLAGTANYGYTF. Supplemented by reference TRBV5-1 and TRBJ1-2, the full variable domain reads KAGVTQTPRYLIKTRGQQVTLSCSPISGHRSVSWYQQTPGQGLQFLFEYFSETQRNKGNFPGRFSGRQFSNSRSEMNVSTLELGDSALYLCASSLAGTANYGYTFGSGTRLTVV.

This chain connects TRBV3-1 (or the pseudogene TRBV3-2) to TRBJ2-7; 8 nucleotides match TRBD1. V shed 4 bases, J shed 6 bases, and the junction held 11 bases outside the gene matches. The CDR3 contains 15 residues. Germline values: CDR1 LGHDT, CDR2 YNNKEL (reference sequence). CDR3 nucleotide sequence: TGTGCCAGCAGCCGAAAACCGGGACAGGCATCCGAGCAGTACTTC. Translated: CASSRKPGQASEQYF.

The CDR3 DNA follows: TGTGCCAGCAGCAGGAGGGGAGACACTGAAGCTTTCTTT. Its translation: CASSRRGDTEAFF. The chain carries TRBV11-3 and TRBJ1-1, with D possibly being TRBD1 (5 bases). The CDR3 runs to 13 residues. The germline gives CDR1 SGHNT, CDR2 YENEEA. V was clipped by 5 bases and J by 3 bases, with 10 bases between them. Filled out from reference TRBV11-3 and TRBJ1-1, the complete variable domain reads EAGVVQSPRYKIIEKKQPVAFWCNPISGHNTLYWYLQNLGQGPELLIRYENEEAVDDSQLPKDRFSAERLKGVDSTLKIQPAELGDSAVYLCASSRRGDTEAFFGQGTRLTVV.

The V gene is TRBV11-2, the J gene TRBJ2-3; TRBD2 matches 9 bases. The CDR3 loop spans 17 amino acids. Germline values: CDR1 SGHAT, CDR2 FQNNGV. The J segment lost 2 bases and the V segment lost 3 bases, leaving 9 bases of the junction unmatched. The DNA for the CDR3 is TGTGCCAGCAGCTTGAAGCTAGCGGGACCATTCACAGATACGCAGTATTTT. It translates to CASSLKLAGPFTDTQYF.

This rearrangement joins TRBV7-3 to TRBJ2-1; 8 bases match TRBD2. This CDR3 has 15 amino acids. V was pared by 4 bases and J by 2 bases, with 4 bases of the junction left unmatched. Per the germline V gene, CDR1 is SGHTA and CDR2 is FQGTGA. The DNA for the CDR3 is TGTGCCAGCAGCTCGGGACTAGGCCCCTACAATGAGCAGTTCTTC. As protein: CASSSGLGPYNEQFF.

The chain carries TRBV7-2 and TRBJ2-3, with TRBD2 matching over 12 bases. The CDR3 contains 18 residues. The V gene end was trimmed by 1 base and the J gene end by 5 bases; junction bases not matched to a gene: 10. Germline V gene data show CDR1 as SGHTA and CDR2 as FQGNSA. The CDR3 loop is CASSLGVGLAGGQDTQYF. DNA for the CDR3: TGTGCCAGCAGCTTAGGGGTCGGGCTAGCGGGGGGGCAAGATACGCAGTATTTT.

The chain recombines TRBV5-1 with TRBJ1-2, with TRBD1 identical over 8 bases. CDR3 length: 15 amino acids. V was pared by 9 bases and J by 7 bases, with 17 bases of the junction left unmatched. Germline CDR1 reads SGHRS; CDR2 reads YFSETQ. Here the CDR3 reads CATRSQNSGTGGYTF. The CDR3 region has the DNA TGCGCCACCCGTTCCCAAAACTCCGGGACAGGTGGCTACACCTTC.

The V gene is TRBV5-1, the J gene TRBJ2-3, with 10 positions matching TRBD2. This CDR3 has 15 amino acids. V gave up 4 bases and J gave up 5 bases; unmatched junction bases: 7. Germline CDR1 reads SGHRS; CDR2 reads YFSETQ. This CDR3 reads CASSISGRPVDTQYF. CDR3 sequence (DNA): TGCGCCAGCAGCATTAGCGGGAGGCCGGTAGATACGCAGTATTTT. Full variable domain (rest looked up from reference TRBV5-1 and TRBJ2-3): KAGVTQTPRYLIKTRGQQVTLSCSPISGHRSVSWYQQTPGQGLQFLFEYFSETQRNKGNFPGRFSGRQFSNSRSEMNVSTLELGDSALYLCASSISGRPVDTQYFGPGTRLTVL.

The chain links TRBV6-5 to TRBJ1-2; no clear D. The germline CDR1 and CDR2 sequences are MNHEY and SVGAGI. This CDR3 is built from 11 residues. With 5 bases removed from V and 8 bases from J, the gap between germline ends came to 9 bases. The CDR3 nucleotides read TGTGCCAGCAGTAACGAGAGGGGCTACACCTTC. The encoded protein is CASSNERGYTF.

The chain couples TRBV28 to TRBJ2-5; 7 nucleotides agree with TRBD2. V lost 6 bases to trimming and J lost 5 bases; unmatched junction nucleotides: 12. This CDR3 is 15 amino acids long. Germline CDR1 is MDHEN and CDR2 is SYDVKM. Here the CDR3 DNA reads TGTGCCAGCAGGAGGAGCGGGGCCAAATGGGAGACCCAGTACTTC. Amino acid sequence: CASRRSGAKWETQYF.

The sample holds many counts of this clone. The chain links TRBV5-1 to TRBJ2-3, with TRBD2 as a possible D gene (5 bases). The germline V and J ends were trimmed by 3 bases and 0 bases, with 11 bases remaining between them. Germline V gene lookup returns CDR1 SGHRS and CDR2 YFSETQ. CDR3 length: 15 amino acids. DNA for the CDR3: TGCGCCAGCAGCTACGGGGAGACTAGCACAGATACGCAGTATTTT. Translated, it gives CASSYGETSTDTQYF.